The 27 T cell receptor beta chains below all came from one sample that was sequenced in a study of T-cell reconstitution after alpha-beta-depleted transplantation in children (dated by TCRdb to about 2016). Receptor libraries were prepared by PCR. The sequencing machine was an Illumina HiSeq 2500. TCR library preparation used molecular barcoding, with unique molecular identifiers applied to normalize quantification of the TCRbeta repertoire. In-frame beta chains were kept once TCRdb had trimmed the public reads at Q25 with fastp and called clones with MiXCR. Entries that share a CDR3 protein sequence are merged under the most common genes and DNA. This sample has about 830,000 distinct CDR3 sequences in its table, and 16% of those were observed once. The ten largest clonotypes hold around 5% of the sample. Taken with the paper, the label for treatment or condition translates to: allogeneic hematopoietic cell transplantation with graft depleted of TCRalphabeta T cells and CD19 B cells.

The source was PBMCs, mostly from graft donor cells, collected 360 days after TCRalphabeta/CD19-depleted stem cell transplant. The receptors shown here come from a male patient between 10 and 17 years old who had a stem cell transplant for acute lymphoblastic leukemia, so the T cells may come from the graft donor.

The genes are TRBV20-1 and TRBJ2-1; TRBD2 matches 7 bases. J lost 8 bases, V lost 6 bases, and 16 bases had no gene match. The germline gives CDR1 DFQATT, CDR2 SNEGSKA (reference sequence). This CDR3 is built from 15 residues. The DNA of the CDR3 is TGCAGTGCCAGACGGGTGGGGCGGGAGAACGATGAGCAGTTCTTC. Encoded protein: CSARRVGRENDEQFF.

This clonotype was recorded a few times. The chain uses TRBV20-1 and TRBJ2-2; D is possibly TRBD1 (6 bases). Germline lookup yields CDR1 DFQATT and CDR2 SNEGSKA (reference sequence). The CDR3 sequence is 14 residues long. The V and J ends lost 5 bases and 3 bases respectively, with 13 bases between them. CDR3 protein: CSAYRVSYTGELFF. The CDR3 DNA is TGCAGTGCTTACAGGGTGTCTTACACCGGGGAGCTGTTTTTT.

CDR3 amino acids: CASTTFQDRDNEQYF. DNA of the CDR3: TGTGCCAGTACAACGTTTCAAGACCGGGACAACGAGCAGTACTTC. This chain uses TRBV7-9 with TRBJ2-7; TRBD1 is a possible D gene (6 bases). Germline V lookup: CDR1 SEHNR, CDR2 FQNEAQ (reference sequence). V lost 9 bases to trimming and J lost 5 bases, with 23 bases between them. The CDR3 has 15 residues.

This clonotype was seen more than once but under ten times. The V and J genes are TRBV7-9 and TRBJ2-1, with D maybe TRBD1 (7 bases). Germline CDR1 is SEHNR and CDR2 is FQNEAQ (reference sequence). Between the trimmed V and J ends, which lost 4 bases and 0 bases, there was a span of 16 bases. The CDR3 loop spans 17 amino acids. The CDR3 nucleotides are TGTGCCAGCAGCTCCGCAGGGGGGAAAAGCTCCTACAATGAGCAGTTCTTC. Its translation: CASSSAGGKSSYNEQFF.

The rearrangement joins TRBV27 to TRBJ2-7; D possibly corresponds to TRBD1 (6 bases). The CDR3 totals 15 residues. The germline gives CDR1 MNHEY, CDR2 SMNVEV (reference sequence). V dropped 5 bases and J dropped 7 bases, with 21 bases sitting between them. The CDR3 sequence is CASSASGTPLREQYF. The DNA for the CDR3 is TGTGCCAGCAGTGCTTCCGGGACACCACTACGGGAGCAGTACTTC.

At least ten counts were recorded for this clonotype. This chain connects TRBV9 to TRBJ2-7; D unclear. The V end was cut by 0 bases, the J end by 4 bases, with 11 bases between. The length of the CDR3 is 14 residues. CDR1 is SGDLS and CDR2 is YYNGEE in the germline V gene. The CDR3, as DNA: TGTGCCAGCAGCGTAGATGAATCTGCGTACGAGCAGTACTTC. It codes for CASSVDESAYEQYF.

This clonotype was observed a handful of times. The CDR3 region has the DNA TGTGCCAGCAGTTTTCCTAGCGGGAAAACCGGGGAGCTGTTTTTT. Its translation: CASSFPSGKTGELFF. The J gene is TRBJ2-2, the V gene TRBV2; TRBD2 aligns across 9 bases. From germline, CDR1 is SNHLY and CDR2 FYNNEI. The CDR3 covers 15 residues. With 5 bases clipped from V and 5 bases from J, the junction kept 6 bases outside the gene matches.

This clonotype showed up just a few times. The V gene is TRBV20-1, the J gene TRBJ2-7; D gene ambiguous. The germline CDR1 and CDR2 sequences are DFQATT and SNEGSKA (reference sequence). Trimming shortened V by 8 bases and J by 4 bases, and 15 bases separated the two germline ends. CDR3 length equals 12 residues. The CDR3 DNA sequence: TGCAGTCAGGCGAGCACTCTGTACGAGCAGTACTTC. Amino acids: CSQASTLYEQYF.

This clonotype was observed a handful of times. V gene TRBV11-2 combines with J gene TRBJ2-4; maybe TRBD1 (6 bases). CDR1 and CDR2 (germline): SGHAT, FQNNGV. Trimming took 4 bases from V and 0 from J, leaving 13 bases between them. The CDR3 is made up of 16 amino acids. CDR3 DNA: TGTGCCAGCAGCTCCCTCAGGGGCCAAGCCAAAAACATTCAGTACTTC. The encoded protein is CASSSLRGQAKNIQYF.

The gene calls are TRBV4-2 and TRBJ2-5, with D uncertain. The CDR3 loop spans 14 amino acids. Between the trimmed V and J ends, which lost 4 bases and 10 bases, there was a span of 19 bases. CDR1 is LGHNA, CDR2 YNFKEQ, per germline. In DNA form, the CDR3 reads TGTGCCAGCAGCCGGTCGGACGCCCCTAACGGCCAGTACTTC. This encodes CASSRSDAPNGQYF.

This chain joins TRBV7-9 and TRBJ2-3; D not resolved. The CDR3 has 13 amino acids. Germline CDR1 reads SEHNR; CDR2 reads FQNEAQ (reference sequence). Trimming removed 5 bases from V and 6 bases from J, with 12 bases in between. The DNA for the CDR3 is TGTGCCAGCAGCCTAAAATTCTTGGATACGCAGTATTTT. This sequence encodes CASSLKFLDTQYF.

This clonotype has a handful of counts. CDR3 protein: CASSLWGFGYNEQFF. As DNA, the CDR3 is TGTGCCAGCAGTTTATGGGGTTTCGGCTACAATGAGCAGTTCTTC. The J gene is TRBJ2-1, the V gene TRBV27; D gene unclear. Germline-derived CDR1 and CDR2 are MNHEY and SMNVEV (reference sequence). This CDR3 contains 15 residues. Trimming took 1 base from V and 3 from J, leaving 10 bases between them.

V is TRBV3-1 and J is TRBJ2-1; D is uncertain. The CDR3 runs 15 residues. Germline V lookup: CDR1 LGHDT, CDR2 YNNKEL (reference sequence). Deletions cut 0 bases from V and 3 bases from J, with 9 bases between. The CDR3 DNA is TGTGCCAGCAGCCAAGATATCAGAAGCTACAATGAGCAGTTCTTC. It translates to CASSQDIRSYNEQFF.

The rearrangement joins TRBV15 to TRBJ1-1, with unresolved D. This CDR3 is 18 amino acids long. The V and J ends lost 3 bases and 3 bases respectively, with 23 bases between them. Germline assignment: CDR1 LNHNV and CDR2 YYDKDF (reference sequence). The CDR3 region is CATSRGGRREGRDTEAFF. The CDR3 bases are TGTGCCACCAGCAGGGGAGGTAGGAGGGAGGGAAGAGACACTGAAGCTTTCTTT.

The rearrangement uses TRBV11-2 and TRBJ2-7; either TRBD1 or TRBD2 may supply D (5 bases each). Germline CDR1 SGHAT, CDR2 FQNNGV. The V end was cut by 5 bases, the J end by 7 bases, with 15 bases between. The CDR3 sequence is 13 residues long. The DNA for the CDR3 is TGTGCCAGCAGCCCGGGACGGCTGGGAGAGCAGTACTTC. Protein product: CASSPGRLGEQYF.

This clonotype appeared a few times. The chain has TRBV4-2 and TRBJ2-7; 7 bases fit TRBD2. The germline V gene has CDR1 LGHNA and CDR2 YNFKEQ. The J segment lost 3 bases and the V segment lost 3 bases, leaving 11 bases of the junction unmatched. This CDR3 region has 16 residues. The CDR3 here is CASSHIPGGGLYEQYF. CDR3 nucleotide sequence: TGTGCCAGCAGCCACATACCGGGAGGCGGGCTCTACGAGCAGTACTTC.

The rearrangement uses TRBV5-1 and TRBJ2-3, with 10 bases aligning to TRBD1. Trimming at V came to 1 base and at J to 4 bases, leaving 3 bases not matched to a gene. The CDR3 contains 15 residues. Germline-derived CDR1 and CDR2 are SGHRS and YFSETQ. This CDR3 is CASSLSTGGPDTQYF. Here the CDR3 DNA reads TGCGCCAGCAGCTTGTCGACAGGGGGCCCAGATACGCAGTATTTT.

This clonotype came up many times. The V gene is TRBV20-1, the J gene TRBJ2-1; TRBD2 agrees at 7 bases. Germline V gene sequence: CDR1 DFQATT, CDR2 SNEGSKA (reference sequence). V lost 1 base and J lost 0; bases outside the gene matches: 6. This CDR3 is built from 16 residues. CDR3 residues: CSARGRASGSYNEQFF. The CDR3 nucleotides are TGCAGTGCTAGAGGTAGGGCTAGCGGCTCCTACAATGAGCAGTTCTTC.

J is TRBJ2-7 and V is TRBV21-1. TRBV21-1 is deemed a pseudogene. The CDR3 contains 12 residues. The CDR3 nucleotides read TGTGCCAGCAGCAATTTGCCCTGCGAGCAGTACTTC. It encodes CASSNLPCEQYF.

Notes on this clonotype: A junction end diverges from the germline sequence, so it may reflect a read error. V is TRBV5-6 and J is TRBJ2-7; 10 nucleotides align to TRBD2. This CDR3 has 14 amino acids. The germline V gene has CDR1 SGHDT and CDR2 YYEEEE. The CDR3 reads CASSLVLAGERWNF. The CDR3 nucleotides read TGTGCCAGCAGCTTGGTCCTAGCGGGAGAAAGGTGGAACTTC. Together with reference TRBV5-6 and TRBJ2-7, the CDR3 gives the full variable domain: DAGVTQSPTHLIKTRGQQVTLRCSPKSGHDTVSWYQQALGQGPQFIFQYYEEEERQRGNFPDRFSGHQFPNYSSELNVNALLLGDSALYLCASSLVLAGERWNFGPGTRLTVT.

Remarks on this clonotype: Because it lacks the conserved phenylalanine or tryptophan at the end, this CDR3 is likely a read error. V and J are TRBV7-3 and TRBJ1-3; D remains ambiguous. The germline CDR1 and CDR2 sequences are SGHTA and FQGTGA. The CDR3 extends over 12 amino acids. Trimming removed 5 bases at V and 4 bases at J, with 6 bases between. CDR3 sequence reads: CASSDQGNTIYI. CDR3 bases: TGTGCCAGCAGCGACCAGGGAAACACCATATATATT.

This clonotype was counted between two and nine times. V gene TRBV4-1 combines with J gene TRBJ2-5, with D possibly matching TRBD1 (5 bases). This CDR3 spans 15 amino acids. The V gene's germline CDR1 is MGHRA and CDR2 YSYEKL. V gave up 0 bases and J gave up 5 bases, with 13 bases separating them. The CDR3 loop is CASSQDGQGGETQYF. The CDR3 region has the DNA TGCGCCAGCAGCCAAGACGGGCAGGGTGGGGAGACCCAGTACTTC.

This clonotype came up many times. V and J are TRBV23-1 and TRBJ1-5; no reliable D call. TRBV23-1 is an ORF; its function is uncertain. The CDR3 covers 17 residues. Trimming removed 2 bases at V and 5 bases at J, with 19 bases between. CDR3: CASSQGLSLGGHQPQHF. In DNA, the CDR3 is TGCGCCAGCAGTCAAGGTCTCAGCCTCGGAGGTCATCAGCCCCAGCATTTT.

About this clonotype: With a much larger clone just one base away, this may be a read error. CDR3 in amino acids: CAGSQDTETDTQYF. The CDR3 DNA follows: TGTGCCGGCAGCCAAGATACAGAAACAGATACGCAGTATTTT. This chain uses TRBV3-1 with TRBJ2-3; D is undetermined. The germline V gene encodes CDR1 LGHDT and CDR2 YNNKEL (reference sequence). This CDR3 has 14 residues.

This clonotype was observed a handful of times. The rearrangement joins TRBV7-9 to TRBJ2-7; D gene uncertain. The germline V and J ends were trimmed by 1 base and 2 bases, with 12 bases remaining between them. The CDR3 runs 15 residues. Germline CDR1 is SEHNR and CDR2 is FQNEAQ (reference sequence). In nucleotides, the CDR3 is TGTGCCAGCAGCTTAGTACGAGACTTTCCCTACGAGCAGTACTTC. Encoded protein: CASSLVRDFPYEQYF.

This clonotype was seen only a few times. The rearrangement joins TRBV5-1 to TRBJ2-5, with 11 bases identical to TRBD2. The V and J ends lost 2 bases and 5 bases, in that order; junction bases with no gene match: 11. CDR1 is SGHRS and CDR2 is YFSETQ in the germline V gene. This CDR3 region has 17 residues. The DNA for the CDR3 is TGCGCCAGCAGCTTTTCCGGGACTAGCGGACCTGGGGAGACCCAGTACTTC. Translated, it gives CASSFSGTSGPGETQYF.

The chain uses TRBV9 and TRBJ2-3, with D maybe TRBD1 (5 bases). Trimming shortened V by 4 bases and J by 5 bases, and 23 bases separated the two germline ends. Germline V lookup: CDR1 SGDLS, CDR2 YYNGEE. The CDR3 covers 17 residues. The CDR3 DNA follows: TGTGCCAGCAGCATAGGGGCCCACTGGCGAAGGGTAGATACGCAGTATTTT. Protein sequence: CASSIGAHWRRVDTQYF.